This entry lists 18 T cell receptor beta chains sequenced from one sample in a study of blood T cell repertoires in COVID-19. Here immunoSEQ multiplex PCR was the method, and the copy in TCRdb shows in-frame clones only, minus some. This table holds about 100,000 clones, more than 85% found once. Source material: peripheral blood. These receptors originate from a man aged 30-40 years in a cohort sampled during active COVID-19.

The J gene is TRBJ2-7, the V gene TRBV4-3, with 7 bases lining up with TRBD2. Unmatched junction bases numbered 4, after V lost 1 base and J lost 4 bases. CDR1 LGHNA and CDR2 YSLEER come from the germline V gene. The CDR3 consists of 14 residues. The CDR3 DNA reads TGCGCCAGCAGCCAAGGCGTCGGGGGGTACGAGCAGTACTTC. It codes for CASSQGVGGYEQYF.

The rearrangement uses TRBV9 and TRBJ1-2; D not resolved. V dropped 2 bases and J dropped 4 bases, with 9 bases sitting between them. The CDR3 sequence is 13 residues long. Germline V gives CDR1 SGDLS, CDR2 YYNGEE. The CDR3: CASSVSPLYGYTF. The CDR3 DNA reads TGTGCCAGCAGCGTTAGCCCACTCTATGGCTACACCTTC.

There are a few counts of this clone. The chain is built from TRBV6-6 and TRBJ2-1; D may be TRBD2 (5 bases). V lost 0 bases to trimming and J lost 3 bases, with 6 bases between them. The CDR3 is made up of 14 amino acids. From germline, CDR1 is MNHNY and CDR2 SVGAGI (reference sequence). Here the CDR3 DNA reads TGTGCCAGCAGTTACTCTAGCGTCTACAATGAGCAGTTCTTC. Translating it yields CASSYSSVYNEQFF.

The table lists this clone with a count of one. The rearrangement links TRBV5-4 to TRBJ2-5; TRBD2 might be the D (6 bases). The CDR3 sequence is 14 residues long. Trimming took off 0 bases at V and 6 bases at J, with 12 bases between the two ends. Germline assignment: CDR1 SGHNT and CDR2 YYREEE (reference sequence). This chain's CDR3 is CASSLGGEVKTQYF. The CDR3 nucleotides are TGTGCCAGCAGCTTGGGGGGGGAGGTAAAGACCCAGTACTTC.

The count of this clone is one. The chain is built from TRBV7-2 and TRBJ2-3; TRBD1 aligns across 7 bases. CDR3 length: 14 residues. CDR1 is SGHTA and CDR2 is FQGNSA in the germline V gene. V was pared by 4 bases and J by 3 bases, with 4 bases of the junction left unmatched. CDR3 region: CASSSRGQTDTQYF. CDR3 coding DNA: TGTGCCAGCAGCTCTAGGGGGCAGACAGATACGCAGTATTTT.

This chain joins TRBV19 and TRBJ1-2; D gene ambiguous. Germline V gene lookup returns CDR1 LNHDA and CDR2 SQIVND (reference sequence). V was clipped by 8 bases and J by 7 bases, with 11 bases between them. This CDR3 region has 11 residues. Here the CDR3 reads CASAISSGYTF. For the CDR3, the DNA is TGTGCCAGTGCCATCTCTAGTGGCTACACCTTC.

The gene calls are TRBV18 and TRBJ2-7; tentatively, D is TRBD1 (5 bases). This CDR3 is 14 amino acids long. The V and J ends lost 6 bases and 3 bases respectively, with 15 bases between them. CDR1 and CDR2 (germline): KGHSH, LQKENI. The CDR3 sequence: CASSPLAGRYEQYF. The CDR3 nucleotides read TGTGCCAGCTCCCCCTTGGCAGGGCGCTACGAGCAGTACTTC.

The chain carries TRBV10-3 and TRBJ1-1, with TRBD1 matching 7 bases. The germline CDR1 and CDR2 sequences are ENHRY and SYGVKD. This CDR3 has 14 amino acids. V lost 8 bases to trimming and J lost 1 base; unmatched junction nucleotides: 7. The CDR3 DNA reads TGTGCCATCCAAAACCGGGACAGGAACACTGAAGCTTTCTTT. This encodes CAIQNRDRNTEAFF.

The chain recombines TRBV6-6 with TRBJ1-2; D is unresolved. The CDR3 loop spans 14 amino acids. Trimming removed 0 bases from V and 6 bases from J, with 11 bases in between. Germline loops: CDR1 MNHNY, CDR2 SVGAGI (reference sequence). CDR3 DNA sequence: TGTGCCAGCAGTTACTCGGAGGGAACGGATGGCTACACCTTC. Protein product: CASSYSEGTDGYTF.

This sequence joins TRBV7-9 and TRBJ2-5; TRBD2 matches 8 bases. The CDR3 has 14 amino acids. Germline loops: CDR1 SEHNR, CDR2 FQNEAQ (reference sequence). Trimming removed 1 base from V and 7 bases from J; junction bases left unmatched: 5. CDR3 in DNA: TGTGCCAGCAGCTTAGAAGCGGGGGCGGTGACCCAGTACTTC. This translates into CASSLEAGAVTQYF.

The rearrangement joins TRBV5-6 to TRBJ1-1; a possible D gene is TRBD1 (6 bases). Trimming cost V 5 bases and J 4 bases, with 15 bases left between them. The V gene's germline CDR1 is SGHDT and CDR2 YYEEEE. The CDR3 spans 14 residues. CDR3: CASSLQGWATEAFF. CDR3 sequence (DNA): TGTGCCAGCAGTTTACAGGGATGGGCCACTGAAGCTTTCTTT.

The chain uses TRBV27 and TRBJ2-7, with D possibly matching TRBD1 (6 bases). V lost 2 bases and J 4 bases, leaving 9 bases between the germline ends. The CDR3 consists of 13 residues. Germline values: CDR1 MNHEY, CDR2 SMNVEV (reference sequence). DNA of the CDR3: TGTGCCAGCAGTTTACAGGACAGATACGAGCAGTACTTC. It translates to CASSLQDRYEQYF.

This rearrangement joins TRBV6-5 to TRBJ1-6; tentatively, D is TRBD1 (6 bases). The CDR3 loop spans 14 amino acids. V was clipped by 7 bases and J by 5 bases, with 12 bases between them. Germline-derived CDR1 and CDR2 are MNHEY and SVGAGI. The chain's CDR3 is CASTPGTHNSPLHF. The CDR3 DNA follows: TGTGCCAGCACTCCCGGGACACATAATTCACCCCTCCACTTT.

This chain joins TRBV11-2 and TRBJ1-4; D not resolved. The germline V gene has CDR1 SGHAT and CDR2 FQNNGV. V was pared by 0 bases and J by 10 bases, with 18 bases between. The CDR3 totals 16 residues. CDR3 region: CASSLEGGKEVGKLFF. Written as DNA, the CDR3 is TGTGCCAGCAGCTTAGAGGGAGGGAAGGAGGTTGGAAAACTGTTTTTT.

CDR3 sequence: CASSLAGGAYTEAFF. The CDR3 coding sequence is TGTGCCAGCAGCTTGGCCGGAGGGGCATACACTGAAGCTTTCTTT. The rearrangement uses TRBV5-4 and TRBJ1-1; D might be TRBD1 (5 bases). The ends were cut back, 0 bases at V and 3 bases at J, with 12 bases in the middle. The V gene's germline CDR1 is SGHNT and CDR2 YYREEE (reference sequence). This CDR3 has 15 residues.

This chain joins TRBV21-1 and TRBJ2-7; the listed D gene, TRBD1, was not tested against the DNA. TRBV21-1 is noted as a pseudogene. The CDR3 contains 15 residues. Here the CDR3 DNA reads TGTGCCAGCAGCAAAGATTCAGGGTCCTCCTACGAGCAGTACTTC. It is translated as CASSKDSGSSYEQYF.

The V and J genes are TRBV18 and TRBJ1-1; TRBD1 aligns across 8 bases. Trimming cost V 6 bases and J 6 bases; bases outside gene matches: 12. Per germline, CDR1 KGHSH and CDR2 LQKENI. The length of the CDR3 is 15 residues. CDR3 sequence (DNA): TGTGCCAGCTCCGAACAGGGGGTAATAAGCGCTGAAGCTTTCTTT. Translated: CASSEQGVISAEAFF.

Regarding this clone: The same CDR3 also results from other DNA sequences found in this sample. The J gene is TRBJ2-7, the V gene TRBV25-1, with 7 bases matching TRBD2. The length of the CDR3 is 14 residues. V was pared by 4 bases and J by 7 bases, with 10 bases of the junction left unmatched. The V gene's germline CDR1 is MGHDK and CDR2 SYGVNS. CDR3 sequence (DNA): TGTGCCAGCAGTGGTATCGGGGGGTCGGGGGAGCAGTACTTC. Translated, it gives CASSGIGGSGEQYF.